A selection of T cell receptor beta chains follows, all from one sample in a study of Graves' ophthalmopathy and Graves' hyperthyroidism. Using its own MiXCR run on the multiplex PCR reads, TCRdb lists one record per CDR3 protein. The table records roughly 400,000 distinct CDR3 sequences, over 15% of them present only once. Material: peripheral blood. The receptors here all came from a woman aged 18-30 years with stable Graves' hyperthyroidism. Each CDR3 is given with its conserved first and last residue. A D gene is named only where the DNA matches it firmly. Expanded clones are given a class, and other clones once, few, many or no size at all.

D gene: .; clone size: many; V gene: TRBV28; J gene: TRBJ1-5; CDR3 DNA: TGTGCCAGCAGTTCGGGGGCAGGGCGGAATCAGCCCCAGCATTTT; CDR3 protein: CASSSGAGRNQPQHF
D gene: .; clone size: many; V gene: TRBV12-3/TRBV12-4; J gene: TRBJ1-1; CDR3 DNA: TGTGCCAGCAGTTTAGAGAGGGCCTGGGGAGCTTTCTTT; CDR3 protein: CASSLERAWGAFF
D gene: .; clone size: many; V gene: TRBV29-1; J gene: TRBJ2-5; CDR3 DNA: TGCAGCGTTGATCCACAGGGCCCCGCCAAGACCCAGTACTTC; CDR3 protein: CSVDPQGPAKTQYF
D gene: .; clone size: many; V gene: TRBV20-1; J gene: TRBJ1-2; CDR3 DNA: TGCAGTGCTAGAGCCCCCTGGGCGAGTAACTATGGCTACACCTTC; CDR3 protein: CSARAPWASNYGYTF
D gene: .; clone size: few; V gene: TRBV4-1; J gene: TRBJ2-6; CDR3 DNA: TGCGCCAGCAGCCGCCCGGGACAGACTAGGACTGGGGCCAACGTCCTGACTTTC; CDR3 protein: CASSRPGQTRTGANVLTF
D gene: .; clone size: .; V gene: TRBV6-5; J gene: TRBJ1-5; CDR3 DNA: TGTGCCAGCAGTACCCGAAATCAGCCCCAGCATTTT; CDR3 protein: CASSTRNQPQHF
D gene: TRBD1; clone size: many; V gene: TRBV10-3; J gene: TRBJ1-2; CDR3 DNA: TGTGCCATCTGGGCTGGACAGGAAGCTAACTATGGCTACACCTTC; CDR3 protein: CAIWAGQEANYGYTF
D gene: .; clone size: many; V gene: TRBV2; J gene: TRBJ1-5; CDR3 DNA: TGTGCCAGCAGGTTGAGGAATTTCAATCAGCCCCAGCATTTT; CDR3 protein: CASRLRNFNQPQHF
D gene: TRBD2; clone size: many; V gene: TRBV12-3/TRBV12-4; J gene: TRBJ2-5; CDR3 DNA: TGTGCCAGCAGTTTACGGTCGGGGGGGGCCTCTGAGACCCAGTACTTC; CDR3 protein: CASSLRSGGASETQYF
D gene: TRBD1; clone size: once; V gene: TRBV10-3; J gene: TRBJ1-1; CDR3 DNA: TGTGCCATCAGGCCGGACAGGGTGTTTGCAGCTTTCTTT; CDR3 protein: CAIRPDRVFAAFF
D gene: .; clone size: few; V gene: TRBV6-5; J gene: TRBJ2-5; CDR3 DNA: TGTGCCAGCAGTAACCCGACAGGTGGGGTCCGAGAGACCCAGTACTTC; CDR3 protein: CASSNPTGGVRETQYF
D gene: .; clone size: many; V gene: TRBV5-1; J gene: TRBJ2-5; CDR3 DNA: TGCGCCAGCAGCTCACCGGGACTGGGCCAAGAGACCCAGTACTTC; CDR3 protein: CASSSPGLGQETQYF
D gene: .; clone size: many; V gene: TRBV28; J gene: TRBJ1-2; CDR3 DNA: TGTGCCAGCAGTTTTAGGCCCGATTATGGCTACACCTTC; CDR3 protein: CASSFRPDYGYTF
D gene: .; clone size: .; V gene: TRBV20-1; J gene: TRBJ1-3; CDR3 DNA: TGCAGTGCTAGAAGGGGCAGCTCTGGAAACACCATATATTTT; CDR3 protein: CSARRGSSGNTIYF
D gene: .; clone size: .; V gene: TRBV6-5; J gene: TRBJ2-5; CDR3 DNA: TGTGCCAGCAGTAACCTCGGGGGTCAAGAGACCCAGTACTTC; CDR3 protein: CASSNLGGQETQYF
D gene: .; clone size: .; V gene: TRBV3-1; J gene: TRBJ1-2; CDR3 DNA: TGTGCCAGCAGCGTCAGGGTAACTCATGGCTACACCTTC; CDR3 protein: CASSVRVTHGYTF